This entry features one T cell receptor (beta chain) sequence. With constant-segment primers, 5'RACE yielded cDNA libraries of TCR alpha and TCR beta that carried sample barcodes and UMIs. TCRdb fed the 5' RACE reads into MiXCR, producing one record per CDR3 protein. The profile shows more than 350,000 distinct CDR3 sequences, roughly 15% of them singletons. This sample stems from a study of T-cell memory formation after mild COVID-19. The V gene's germline CDR1 is SNHLY and CDR2 FYNNEI. The CDR3 has 16 residues. Trimming took 11 bases from V and 2 from J; bases not matched to a gene: 11. The sequenced sample was PBMCs or a T cell subset sorted from them (not recorded which). The sequence was collected from a man between 18 and 35 years old who had mild COVID-19 (a few samples of this study predate the infection). Cell type and time point are not known. V and J are TRBV2 and TRBJ2-6, with 8 bases identical to TRBD1. CDR3: CAGQGFFSPGANVLTF. For the CDR3, the DNA is TGTGCCGGACAGGGTTTCTTCTCCCCTGGGGCCAACGTCCTGACTTTC.